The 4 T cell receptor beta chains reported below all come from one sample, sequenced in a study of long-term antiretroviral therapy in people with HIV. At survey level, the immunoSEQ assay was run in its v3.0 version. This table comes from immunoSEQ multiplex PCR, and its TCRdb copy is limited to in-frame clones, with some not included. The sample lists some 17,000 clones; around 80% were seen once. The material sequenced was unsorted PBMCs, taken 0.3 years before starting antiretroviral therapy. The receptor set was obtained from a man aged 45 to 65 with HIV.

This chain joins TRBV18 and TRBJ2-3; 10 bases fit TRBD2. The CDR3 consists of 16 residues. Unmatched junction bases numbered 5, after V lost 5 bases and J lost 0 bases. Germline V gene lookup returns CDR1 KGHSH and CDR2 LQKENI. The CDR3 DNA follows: TGTGCCAGCTCAGCGACTAGCGGGCAAAGCACAGATACGCAGTATTTT. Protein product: CASSATSGQSTDTQYF. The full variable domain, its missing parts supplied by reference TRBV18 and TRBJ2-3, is NAGVMQNPRHLVRRRGQEARLRCSPMKGHSHVYWYRQLPEEGLKFMVYLQKENIIDESGMPKERFSAEFPKEGPSILRIQQVVRGDSAAYFCASSATSGQSTDTQYFGPGTRLTVL.

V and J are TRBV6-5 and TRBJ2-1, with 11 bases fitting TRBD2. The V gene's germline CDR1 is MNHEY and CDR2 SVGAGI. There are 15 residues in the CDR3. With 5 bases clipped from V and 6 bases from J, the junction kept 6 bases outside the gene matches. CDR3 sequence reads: CASSPIAGGTNEQFF. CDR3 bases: TGTGCCAGCAGTCCTATAGCGGGAGGGACCAATGAGCAGTTCTTC.

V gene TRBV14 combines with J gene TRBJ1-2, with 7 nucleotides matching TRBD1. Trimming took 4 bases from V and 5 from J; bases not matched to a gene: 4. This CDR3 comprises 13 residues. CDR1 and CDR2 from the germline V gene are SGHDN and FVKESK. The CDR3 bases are TGTGCCAGCAGCCGGACAGGTCTTTATGGCTACACCTTC. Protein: CASSRTGLYGYTF. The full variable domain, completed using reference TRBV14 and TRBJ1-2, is EAGVTQFPSHSVIEKGQTVTLRCDPISGHDNLYWYRRVMGKEIKFLLHFVKESKQDESGMPNNRFLAERTGGTYSTLKVQPAELEDSGVYFCASSRTGLYGYTFGSGTRLTVV.

The CDR3 loop reads CASSPRQQETQYF. The CDR3 DNA reads as TGTGCCAGCTCACCACGACAGCAAGAGACCCAGTACTTC. The V and J genes are TRBV18 and TRBJ2-5; TRBD1 might be the D (5 bases). Germline V gene data show CDR1 as KGHSH and CDR2 as LQKENI. The V and J ends lost 1 base and 2 bases respectively, with 5 bases between them. The CDR3 extends over 13 amino acids.